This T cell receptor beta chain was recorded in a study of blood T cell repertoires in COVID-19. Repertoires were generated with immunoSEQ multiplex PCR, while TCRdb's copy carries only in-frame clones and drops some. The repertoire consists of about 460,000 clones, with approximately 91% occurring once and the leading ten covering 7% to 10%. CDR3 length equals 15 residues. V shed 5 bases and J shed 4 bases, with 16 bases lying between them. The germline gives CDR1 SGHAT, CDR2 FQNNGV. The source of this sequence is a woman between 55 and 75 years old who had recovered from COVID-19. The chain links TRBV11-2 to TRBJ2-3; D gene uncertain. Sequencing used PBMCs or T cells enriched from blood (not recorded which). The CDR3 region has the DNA TGTGCCAGCAGCCTCTCTGCGGCCACTTCAGATACGCAGTATTTT. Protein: CASSLSAATSDTQYF.